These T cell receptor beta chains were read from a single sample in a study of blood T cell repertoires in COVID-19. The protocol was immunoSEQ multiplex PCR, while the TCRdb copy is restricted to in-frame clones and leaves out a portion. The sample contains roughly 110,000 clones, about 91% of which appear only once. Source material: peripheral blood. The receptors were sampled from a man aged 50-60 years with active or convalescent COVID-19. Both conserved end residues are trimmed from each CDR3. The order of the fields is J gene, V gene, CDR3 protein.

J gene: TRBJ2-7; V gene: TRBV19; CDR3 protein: ASSQLAGVHEQY
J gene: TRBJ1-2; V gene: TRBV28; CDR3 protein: ASSFPGTGDGYT
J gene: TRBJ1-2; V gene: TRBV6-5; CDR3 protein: ASSRGAGGDYGYT
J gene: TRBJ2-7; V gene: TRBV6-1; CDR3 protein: ASSEVSGTPYEQY
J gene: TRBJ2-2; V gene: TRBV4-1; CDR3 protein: ASSQKGWTGELF
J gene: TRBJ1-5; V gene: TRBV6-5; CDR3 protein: ASSLWTGVNQPQH
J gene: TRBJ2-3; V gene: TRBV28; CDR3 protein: ASSMQYTDTQY
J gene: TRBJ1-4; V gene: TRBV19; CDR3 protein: ASCATGTAVNEKLF
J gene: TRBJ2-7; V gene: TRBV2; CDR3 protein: ASSEGRGPYEQY
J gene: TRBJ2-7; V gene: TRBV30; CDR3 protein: AWRTLAGASEQY
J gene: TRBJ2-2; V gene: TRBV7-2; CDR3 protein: ASSLVVTSTGELF
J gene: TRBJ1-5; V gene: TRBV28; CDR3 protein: ASSLLGRNQPQH
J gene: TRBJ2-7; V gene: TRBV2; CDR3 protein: ASRRDREFYEQY
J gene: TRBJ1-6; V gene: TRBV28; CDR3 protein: ASSYLGGGYNSPLH
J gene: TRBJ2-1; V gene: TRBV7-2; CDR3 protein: ASSLAPRGVEQF
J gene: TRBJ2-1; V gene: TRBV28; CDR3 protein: ASNSGQGYNEQF
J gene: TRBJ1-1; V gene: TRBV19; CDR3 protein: ASSEDRGWTEAF
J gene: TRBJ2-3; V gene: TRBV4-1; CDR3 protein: ASSQGFAGVRTDTQY
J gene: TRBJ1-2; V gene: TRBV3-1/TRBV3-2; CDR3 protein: ASSPTRDRGNGYT
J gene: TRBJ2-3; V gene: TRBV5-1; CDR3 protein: ASSLLGLAGATDTQY
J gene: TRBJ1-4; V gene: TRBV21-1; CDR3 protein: ASSKEGTGRATNEKLF
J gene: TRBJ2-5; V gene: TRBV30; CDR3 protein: AWRRLAGVETQY
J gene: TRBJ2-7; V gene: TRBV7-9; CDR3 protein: ASSFSWTSGNYEQY
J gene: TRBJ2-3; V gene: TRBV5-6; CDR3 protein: ASSSSGLTSTDTQY